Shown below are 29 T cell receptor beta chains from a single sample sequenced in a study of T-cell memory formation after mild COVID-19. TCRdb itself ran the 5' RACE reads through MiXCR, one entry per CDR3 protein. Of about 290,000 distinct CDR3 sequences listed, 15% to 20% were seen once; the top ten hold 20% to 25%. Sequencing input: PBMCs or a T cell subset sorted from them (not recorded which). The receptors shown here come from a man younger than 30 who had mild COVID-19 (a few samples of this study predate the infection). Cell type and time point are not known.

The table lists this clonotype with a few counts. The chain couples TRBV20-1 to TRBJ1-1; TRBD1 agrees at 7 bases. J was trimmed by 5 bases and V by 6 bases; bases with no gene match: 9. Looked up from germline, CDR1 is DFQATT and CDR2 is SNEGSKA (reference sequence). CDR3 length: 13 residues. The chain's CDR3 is CSARRQGGTEAFF. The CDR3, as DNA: TGCAGTGCAAGGAGACAGGGAGGAACTGAAGCTTTCTTT.

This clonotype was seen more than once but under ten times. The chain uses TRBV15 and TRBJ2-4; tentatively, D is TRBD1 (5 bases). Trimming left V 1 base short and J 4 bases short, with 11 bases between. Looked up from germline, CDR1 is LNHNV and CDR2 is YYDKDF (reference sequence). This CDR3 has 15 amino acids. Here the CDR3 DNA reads TGTGCCACCAGCAGAGGGGGCGAGTTAAAAAACATTCAGTACTTC. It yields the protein CATSRGGELKNIQYF.

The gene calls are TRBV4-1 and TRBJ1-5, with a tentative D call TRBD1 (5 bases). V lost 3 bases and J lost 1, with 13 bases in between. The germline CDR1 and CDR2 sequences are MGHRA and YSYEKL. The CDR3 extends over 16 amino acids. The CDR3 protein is CASSQFSRESNQPQHF. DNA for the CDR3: TGCGCCAGCAGCCAGTTTAGCAGGGAAAGCAATCAGCCCCAGCATTTT.

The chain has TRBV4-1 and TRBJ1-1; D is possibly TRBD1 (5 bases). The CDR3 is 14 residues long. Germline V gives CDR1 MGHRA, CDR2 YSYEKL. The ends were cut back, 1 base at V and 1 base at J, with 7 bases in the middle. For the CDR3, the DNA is TGCGCCAGCAGCCAAGGGGGCACGAACACTGAAGCTTTCTTT. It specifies CASSQGGTNTEAFF.

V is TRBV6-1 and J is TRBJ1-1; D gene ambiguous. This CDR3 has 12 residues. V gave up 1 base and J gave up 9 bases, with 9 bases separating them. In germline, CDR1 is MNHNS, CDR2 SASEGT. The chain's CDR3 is CASSEVQAKAFF. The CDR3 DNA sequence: TGTGCCAGCAGTGAAGTGCAGGCCAAAGCTTTCTTT.

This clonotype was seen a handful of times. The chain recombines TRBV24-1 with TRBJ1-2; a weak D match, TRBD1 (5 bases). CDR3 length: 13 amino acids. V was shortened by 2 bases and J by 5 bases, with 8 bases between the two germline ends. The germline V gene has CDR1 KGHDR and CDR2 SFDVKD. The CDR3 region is CATSDYDSYGYTF. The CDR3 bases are TGTGCCACCAGTGATTATGACAGTTATGGCTACACCTTC.

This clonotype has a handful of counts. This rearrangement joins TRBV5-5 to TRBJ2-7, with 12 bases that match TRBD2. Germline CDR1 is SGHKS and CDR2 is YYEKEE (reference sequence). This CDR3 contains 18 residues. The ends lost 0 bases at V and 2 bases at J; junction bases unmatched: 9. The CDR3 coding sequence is TGTGCCAGCAGCTTGGCCGCCGGGACTAGCGGGCCCGCCTACGAGCAGTACGTC. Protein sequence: CASSLAAGTSGPAYEQYV.

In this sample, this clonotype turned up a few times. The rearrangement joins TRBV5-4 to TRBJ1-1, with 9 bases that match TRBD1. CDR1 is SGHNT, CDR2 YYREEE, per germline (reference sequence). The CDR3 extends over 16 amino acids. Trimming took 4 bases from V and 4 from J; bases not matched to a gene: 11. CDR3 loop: CASSEKTGGRFTEAFF. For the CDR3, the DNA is TGTGCCAGCAGCGAGAAGACAGGGGGGAGGTTCACTGAAGCTTTCTTT.

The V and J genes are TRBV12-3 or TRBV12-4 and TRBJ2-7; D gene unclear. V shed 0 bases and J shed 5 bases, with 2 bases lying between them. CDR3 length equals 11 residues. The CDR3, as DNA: TGTGCCAGCAGTTTAGCCCACGAGCAGTACTTC. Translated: CASSLAHEQYF.

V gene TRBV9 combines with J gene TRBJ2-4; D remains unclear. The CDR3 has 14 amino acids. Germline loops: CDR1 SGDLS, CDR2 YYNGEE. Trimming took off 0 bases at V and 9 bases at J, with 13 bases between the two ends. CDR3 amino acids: CASSVEPELGIQYF. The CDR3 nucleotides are TGTGCCAGCAGCGTAGAGCCGGAGTTGGGCATTCAGTACTTC.

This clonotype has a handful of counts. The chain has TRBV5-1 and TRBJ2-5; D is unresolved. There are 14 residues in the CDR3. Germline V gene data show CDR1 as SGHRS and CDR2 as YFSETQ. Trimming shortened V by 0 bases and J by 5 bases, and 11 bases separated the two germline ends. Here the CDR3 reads CASSLEFAQETQYF. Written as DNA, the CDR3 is TGCGCCAGCAGCTTGGAATTTGCCCAGGAGACCCAGTACTTC.

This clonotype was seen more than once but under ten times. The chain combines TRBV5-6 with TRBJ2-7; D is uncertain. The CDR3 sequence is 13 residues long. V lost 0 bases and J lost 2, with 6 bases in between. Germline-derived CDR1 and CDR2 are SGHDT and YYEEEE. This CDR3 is CASSLGVAYEQYV. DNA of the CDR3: TGTGCCAGCAGCTTGGGGGTTGCCTACGAGCAGTACGTC.

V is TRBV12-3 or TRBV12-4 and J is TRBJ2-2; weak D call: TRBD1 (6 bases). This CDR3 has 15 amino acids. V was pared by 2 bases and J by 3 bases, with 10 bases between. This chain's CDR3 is CASSLWGPYTGELFF. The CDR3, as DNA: TGTGCCAGCAGTTTATGGGGGCCCTACACCGGGGAGCTGTTTTTT.

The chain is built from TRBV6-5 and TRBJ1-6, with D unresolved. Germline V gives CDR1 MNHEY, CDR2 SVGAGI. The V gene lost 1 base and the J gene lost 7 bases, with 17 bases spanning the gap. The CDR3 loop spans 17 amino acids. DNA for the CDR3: TGTGCCAGCAGTTACTTTACGGCAGCTAATCTGAATTCACCCCTCCACTTT. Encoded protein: CASSYFTAANLNSPLHF.

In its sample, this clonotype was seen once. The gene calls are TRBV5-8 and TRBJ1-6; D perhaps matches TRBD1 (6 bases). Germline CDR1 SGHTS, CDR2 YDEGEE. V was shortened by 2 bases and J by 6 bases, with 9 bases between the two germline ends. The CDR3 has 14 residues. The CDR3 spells CASSFQGFNSPLHF. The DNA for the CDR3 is TGTGCCAGCAGCTTTCAGGGGTTTAATTCACCCCTCCACTTT.

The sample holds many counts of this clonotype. The CDR3 loop reads CASSQGGALNTEAFF. CDR3 nucleotides: TGTGCCAGCAGCCAAGGGGGCGCCTTAAACACTGAAGCTTTCTTT. This chain uses TRBV14 with TRBJ1-1, with a possible D match to TRBD1 (5 bases). Deletions cut 1 base from V and 2 bases from J, with 11 bases between. CDR1 is SGHDN, CDR2 FVKESK, per germline. This CDR3 comprises 15 residues.

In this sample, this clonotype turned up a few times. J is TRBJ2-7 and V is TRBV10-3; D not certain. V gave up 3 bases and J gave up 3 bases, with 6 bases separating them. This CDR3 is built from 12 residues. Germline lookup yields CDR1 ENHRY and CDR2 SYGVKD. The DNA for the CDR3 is TGTGCCATCAGTGAACACCTCTACGAGCAGTACTTC. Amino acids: CAISEHLYEQYF.

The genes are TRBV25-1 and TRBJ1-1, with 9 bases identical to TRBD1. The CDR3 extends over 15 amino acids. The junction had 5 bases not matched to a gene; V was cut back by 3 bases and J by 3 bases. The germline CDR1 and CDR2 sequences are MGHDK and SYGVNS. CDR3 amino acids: CASSEPRQGDTEAFF. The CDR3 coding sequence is TGTGCCAGCAGTGAGCCGCGACAGGGGGACACTGAAGCTTTCTTT.

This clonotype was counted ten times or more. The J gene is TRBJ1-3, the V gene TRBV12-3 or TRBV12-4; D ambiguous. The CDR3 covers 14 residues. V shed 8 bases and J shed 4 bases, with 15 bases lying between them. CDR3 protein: CASGRGTAGNTIYF. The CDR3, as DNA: TGTGCCAGCGGCCGGGGAACAGCGGGAAACACCATATATTTT.

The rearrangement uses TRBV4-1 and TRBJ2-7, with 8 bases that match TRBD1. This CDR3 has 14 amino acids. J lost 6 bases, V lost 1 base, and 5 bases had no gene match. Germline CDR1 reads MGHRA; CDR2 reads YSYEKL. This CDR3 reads CASSQGTGTFEQYF. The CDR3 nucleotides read TGCGCCAGCAGCCAAGGGACAGGGACATTCGAGCAGTACTTC.

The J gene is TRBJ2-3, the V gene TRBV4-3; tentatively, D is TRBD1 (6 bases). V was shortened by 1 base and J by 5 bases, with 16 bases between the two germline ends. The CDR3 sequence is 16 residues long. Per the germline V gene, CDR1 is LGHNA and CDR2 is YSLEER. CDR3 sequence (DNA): TGCGCCAGCAGCCAAGCGCTACAGGGTGAAGAAGATACGCAGTATTTT. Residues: CASSQALQGEEDTQYF.

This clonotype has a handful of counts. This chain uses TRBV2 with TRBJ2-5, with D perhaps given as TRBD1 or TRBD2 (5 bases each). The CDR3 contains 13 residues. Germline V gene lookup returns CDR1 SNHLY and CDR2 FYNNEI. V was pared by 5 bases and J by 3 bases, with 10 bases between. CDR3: CASSRGREETQYF. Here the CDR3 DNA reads TGTGCCAGCAGTCGGGGCAGGGAAGAGACCCAGTACTTC.

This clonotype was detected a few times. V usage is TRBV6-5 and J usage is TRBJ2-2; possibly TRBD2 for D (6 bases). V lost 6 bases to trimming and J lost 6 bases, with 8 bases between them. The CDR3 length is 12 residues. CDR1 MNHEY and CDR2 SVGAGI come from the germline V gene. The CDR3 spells CASRPGAGELFF. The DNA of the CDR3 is TGTGCCAGCAGGCCGGGGGCCGGGGAGCTGTTTTTT.

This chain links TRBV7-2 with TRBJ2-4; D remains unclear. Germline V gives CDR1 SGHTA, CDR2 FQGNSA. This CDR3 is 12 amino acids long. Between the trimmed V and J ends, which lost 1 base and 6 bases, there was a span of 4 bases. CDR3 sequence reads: CASSLGGNIQYF. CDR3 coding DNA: TGTGCCAGCAGCTTAGGAGGAAACATTCAGTACTTC.

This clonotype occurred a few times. The CDR3 sequence is CASSPQGDYYEQYV. CDR3 nucleotides: TGTGCCAGCAGTCCACAGGGGGACTACTACGAGCAGTACGTC. The rearrangement uses TRBV27 and TRBJ2-7; tentatively, D is TRBD1 (8 bases). Trimming shortened V by 5 bases and J by 3 bases, and 14 bases separated the two germline ends. The CDR3 is made up of 14 amino acids. CDR1 is MNHEY, CDR2 SMNVEV, per germline (reference sequence).

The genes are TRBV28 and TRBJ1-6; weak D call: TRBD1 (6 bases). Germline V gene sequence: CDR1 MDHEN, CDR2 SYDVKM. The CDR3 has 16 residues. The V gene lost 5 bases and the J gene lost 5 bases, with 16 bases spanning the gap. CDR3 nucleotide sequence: TGTGCCAGCAGTCTCAGCAGGGGCCGGAATAATTCACCCCTCCACTTT. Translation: CASSLSRGRNNSPLHF.

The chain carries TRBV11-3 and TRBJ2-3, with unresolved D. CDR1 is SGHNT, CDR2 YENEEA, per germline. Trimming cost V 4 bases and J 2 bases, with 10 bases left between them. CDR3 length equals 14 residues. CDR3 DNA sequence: TGTGCCAGCAGCTCCGGGCCGAACACAGATACGCAGTATTTT. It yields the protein CASSSGPNTDTQYF. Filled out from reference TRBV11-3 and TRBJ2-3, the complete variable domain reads EAGVVQSPRYKIIEKKQPVAFWCNPISGHNTLYWYLQNLGQGPELLIRYENEEAVDDSQLPKDRFSAERLKGVDSTLKIQPAELGDSAVYLCASSSGPNTDTQYFGPGTRLTVL.

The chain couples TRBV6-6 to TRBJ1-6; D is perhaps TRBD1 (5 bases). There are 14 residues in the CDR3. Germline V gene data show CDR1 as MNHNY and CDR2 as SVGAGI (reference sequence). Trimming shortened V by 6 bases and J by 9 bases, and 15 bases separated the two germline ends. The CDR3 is CASSPGREGSPLHF. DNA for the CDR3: TGTGCCAGCAGCCCAGGGAGGGAGGGTTCACCCCTCCACTTT.

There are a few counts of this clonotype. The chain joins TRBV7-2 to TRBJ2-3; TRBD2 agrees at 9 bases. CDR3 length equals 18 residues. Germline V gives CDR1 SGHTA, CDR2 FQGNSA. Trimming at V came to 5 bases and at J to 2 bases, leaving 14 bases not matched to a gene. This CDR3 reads CASSIRPRTSDVTDTQYF. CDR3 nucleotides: TGTGCCAGCAGCATCCGCCCCAGGACTAGCGACGTCACAGATACGCAGTATTTT. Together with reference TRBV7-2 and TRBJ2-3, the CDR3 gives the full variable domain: GAGVSQSPSNKVTEKGKDVELRCDPISGHTALYWYRQSLGQGLEFLIYFQGNSAPDKSGLPSDRFSAERTGGSVSTLTIQRTQQEDSAVYLCASSIRPRTSDVTDTQYFGPGTRLTVL.